Following are 25 T cell receptor beta chains from one sample sequenced in a study of vaccination and CD4 T cells after COVID-19. These receptors are not linked to any known antigen. Sequenced with the Oncomine TCR Beta short-read assay was DNA taken from cultured CD4+ T cells. TCRdb passed the PCR reads through MiXCR, listing each CDR3 protein once. The sample has 12,000 to 15,000 distinct CDR3 sequences, approximately 64% seen once. This sample's treatment: roughly 10-day PBMC culture with coronavirus spike peptide pools or control peptides (ViraFEST assay). The sample comprised CD4+ T cells from blood, cultured in vitro. The receptor source for this set is a human donor who had recovered from COVID-19.

V usage is TRBV4-1 and J usage is TRBJ2-1; D unclear. Germline CDR1 reads MGHRA; CDR2 reads YSYEKL. The germline V and J ends were trimmed by 3 bases and 8 bases, with 17 bases remaining between them. This CDR3 contains 15 residues. The CDR3 sequence is CASSHSYTVVYEQFF. The CDR3 bases are TGCGCCAGCAGCCATTCCTACACTGTTGTCTATGAGCAGTTCTTC.

V and J are TRBV24-1 and TRBJ2-3, with D perhaps matching TRBD2 (6 bases). The V end lost 10 bases, the J end lost 8 bases, and 24 bases lay between the germline ends. The germline gives CDR1 KGHDR, CDR2 SFDVKD. This CDR3 comprises 15 residues. CDR3 region: CATEGGGQDRGTQYF. The CDR3 nucleotides read TGTGCCACTGAGGGAGGTGGTCAAGATCGAGGTACGCAGTATTTT.

By sample fraction, this clonotype is medium-sized (0.01 to 0.1%). The J gene is TRBJ2-2, the V gene TRBV5-1; no firm D call. Germline CDR1 SGHRS, CDR2 YFSETQ. V lost 0 bases and J lost 2, with 11 bases in between. The CDR3 runs 16 residues. CDR3 loop: CASSLATASNTGELFF. The CDR3 nucleotides read TGCGCCAGCAGCTTGGCGACCGCCTCTAACACCGGGGAGCTGTTTTTT.

The V gene is TRBV28, the J gene TRBJ1-3; 7 bases map to TRBD1. V shed 3 bases, J shed 2 bases, and the junction held 1 base outside the gene matches. Germline-derived CDR1 and CDR2 are MDHEN and SYDVKM. The length of the CDR3 is 14 residues. CDR3 in amino acids: CASSLGTAGNTIYF. The CDR3, as DNA: TGTGCCAGCAGTTTGGGGACAGCTGGAAACACCATATATTTT.

The V call is TRBV20-1, the J call TRBJ2-7; 7 bases are shared with TRBD2. The CDR3 is 12 residues long. Germline CDR1 and CDR2: DFQATT and SNEGSKA (reference sequence). The V gene end was trimmed by 6 bases and the J gene end by 3 bases; junction bases not matched to a gene: 5. CDR3 sequence (DNA): TGCAGTGCCGGGACTACCCTCTACGAGCAGTACTTC. This encodes CSAGTTLYEQYF.

The sample holds a few counts of this clonotype. The V and J genes are TRBV6-1 and TRBJ1-1, with TRBD1 matching 7 bases. Trimming took 6 bases from V and 6 from J; bases not matched to a gene: 7. The CDR3 is made up of 13 amino acids. Looked up from germline, CDR1 is MNHNS and CDR2 is SASEGT. The CDR3 is CASSFDREAEAFF. CDR3 DNA: TGTGCCAGCAGCTTCGACAGGGAGGCTGAAGCTTTCTTT.

The V and J genes are TRBV7-2 and TRBJ1-6, with TRBD1 matching over 9 bases. With 1 base clipped from V and 8 bases from J, the junction kept 6 bases outside the gene matches. In germline, CDR1 is SGHTA, CDR2 FQGNSA. CDR3 length: 16 amino acids. CDR3 nucleotides: TGTGCCAGCAGCTTAGGAGGGACAGGGAGTGATTCACCCCTCCACTTT. Protein sequence: CASSLGGTGSDSPLHF. Full variable domain (remainder filled in from reference TRBV7-2 and TRBJ1-6): GAGVSQSPSNKVTEKGKDVELRCDPISGHTALYWYRQSLGQGLEFLIYFQGNSAPDKSGLPSDRFSAERTGGSVSTLTIQRTQQEDSAVYLCASSLGGTGSDSPLHFGNGTRLTVT.

This clonotype occurred once. At one boundary the junction diverges from the germline segment, which might be a read error. The CDR3 DNA is TGTGCCAGCAGGTTATGGGGGGACCAAGGCAATGAGCAGTTCTTC. Protein sequence: CASRLWGDQGNEQFF. J is TRBJ2-1 and V is TRBV28; possible D gene TRBD2, 6 bases. Germline-derived CDR1 and CDR2 are MDHEN and SYDVKM. The CDR3 length is 15 residues. The whole variable domain, filled in from reference TRBV28 and TRBJ2-1, reads DVKVTQSSRYLVKRTGEKVFLECVQDMDHENMFWYRQDPGLGLRLIYFSYDVKMKEKGDIPEGYSVSREKKERFSLILESASTNQTSMYLCASRLWGDQGNEQFFGPGTRLTVL.

This clonotype was seen a handful of times. The genes are TRBV20-1 and TRBJ1-2, with D possibly matching TRBD1 (5 bases). In germline, CDR1 is DFQATT, CDR2 SNEGSKA (reference sequence). This CDR3 spans 12 amino acids. V was shortened by 2 bases and J by 4 bases, with 8 bases between the two germline ends. CDR3 sequence: CSARSGTYGYTF. The CDR3 coding sequence is TGCAGTGCTAGATCGGGGACCTATGGCTACACCTTC.

V usage is TRBV5-4 and J usage is TRBJ2-5, with a possible D match to TRBD1 (6 bases). Trimming left V 2 bases short and J 0 bases short, with 8 bases between. Germline CDR1 SGHNT, CDR2 YYREEE (reference sequence). This CDR3 has 14 amino acids. The CDR3 region is CASSFRTDQETQYF. DNA of the CDR3: TGTGCCAGCAGCTTTAGGACAGACCAAGAGACCCAGTACTTC.

This chain uses TRBV12-3 or TRBV12-4 with TRBJ2-7, with D possibly called TRBD1 or TRBD2 (5 bases each). V was clipped by 6 bases and J by 3 bases, with 9 bases between them. This CDR3 is built from 12 residues. CDR3 nucleotides: TGTGCCAGCAGCAGCGGACACTACGAGCAGTACTTC. Encoded protein: CASSSGHYEQYF.

In this sample, this clonotype turned up a few times. The genes are TRBV6-4 and TRBJ2-3, with 10 positions matching TRBD2. The CDR3 sequence is 14 residues long. Germline CDR1 and CDR2: MRHNA and SNTAGT. Trimming took 5 bases from V and 3 from J; bases not matched to a gene: 2. The CDR3 is CASSPGLATDTQYF. Written as DNA, the CDR3 is TGTGCCAGCAGTCCGGGACTAGCGACAGATACGCAGTATTTT.

By proportion, this clonotype is medium-sized. The chain uses TRBV7-2 and TRBJ1-2; D might be TRBD1 (6 bases). Germline V gene data show CDR1 as SGHTA and CDR2 as FQGNSA. The V and J ends lost 4 bases and 6 bases respectively, with 9 bases between them. The CDR3 runs 12 residues. CDR3 coding DNA: TGTGCCAGCAGCTCGCACAGGGATGGCTACACCTTC. Protein: CASSSHRDGYTF.

Relative to its sample, this clonotype is large. The chain is built from TRBV20-1 and TRBJ2-3; 8 nucleotides agree with TRBD2. V shed 1 base, J shed 4 bases, and the junction held 4 bases outside the gene matches. Germline assignment: CDR1 DFQATT and CDR2 SNEGSKA (reference sequence). The CDR3 loop spans 14 amino acids. The CDR3 bases are TGCAGTGCTAGAGTAGCGGGACCTGCAGATACGCAGTATTTT. This sequence encodes CSARVAGPADTQYF.

V gene TRBV6-1 combines with J gene TRBJ2-6, with 7 bases identical to TRBD1. This CDR3 has 18 residues. Looked up from germline, CDR1 is MNHNS and CDR2 is SASEGT. J gave up 1 base and V 10 bases, and 16 bases lay outside the gene matches. The CDR3, as DNA: TGTGCCATCCGGGTCCAGGGGGAGTCAGCTTCTGGGGCCAACGTCCTGACTTTC. Translated: CAIRVQGESASGANVLTF.

The chain combines TRBV6-1 with TRBJ2-1; 9 nucleotides line up with TRBD2. Looked up from germline, CDR1 is MNHNS and CDR2 is SASEGT. V dropped 4 bases and J dropped 0; count of bases not matched to a gene: 4. This CDR3 contains 16 residues. Written as DNA, the CDR3 is TGTGCCAGCAGTGGGCTAGCGGGGAACTCCTACAATGAGCAGTTCTTC. It encodes CASSGLAGNSYNEQFF.

The chain recombines TRBV27 with TRBJ2-7; 9 bases line up with TRBD1. V shed 6 bases and J 1 base; nucleotides not matched to a gene: 7. Germline V gene sequence: CDR1 MNHEY, CDR2 SMNVEV (reference sequence). The CDR3 has 15 residues. The CDR3 spells CASSRNGQGSYEQYF. DNA of the CDR3: TGTGCCAGCAGCCGAAACGGACAGGGGTCCTACGAGCAGTACTTC.

CDR3 loop: CASSLAFGVSYEQYF. DNA for the CDR3: TGTGCCAGCAGCTTAGCGTTTGGCGTCTCCTACGAGCAGTACTTC. The J gene is TRBJ2-7, the V gene TRBV7-2; D is uncertain. CDR1 is SGHTA and CDR2 is FQGNSA in the germline V gene. Trimming pared 0 bases from V and 0 bases from J, leaving 9 bases between. This CDR3 is 15 amino acids long.

V usage is TRBV6-1 and J usage is TRBJ2-7, with D uncertain. This CDR3 is built from 11 residues. The ends were cut back, 8 bases at V and 7 bases at J, with 12 bases in the middle. The germline V gene encodes CDR1 MNHNS and CDR2 SASEGT. CDR3 sequence reads: CASRSVREQYF. The CDR3 bases are TGTGCCAGCCGAAGTGTTAGAGAGCAGTACTTC.

The gene calls are TRBV27 and TRBJ2-3; 9 bases are shared with TRBD2. The CDR3 consists of 16 residues. Germline lookup yields CDR1 MNHEY and CDR2 SMNVEV (reference sequence). J gave up 2 bases and V 8 bases, and 11 bases lay outside the gene matches. This chain's CDR3 is CASDRSLAGPTDTQYF. The CDR3 nucleotides are TGTGCCAGCGACCGGTCCCTAGCGGGGCCCACAGATACGCAGTATTTT.

As regards this clonotype: One end of the junction varies from germline; a read error may be responsible. The chain combines TRBV29-1 with TRBJ1-3; a weak D match, TRBD1 (5 bases). The CDR3 totals 14 residues. Per the germline V gene, CDR1 is SQVTM and CDR2 is ANQGSEA. CDR3 in DNA: TGCAGCGTTGAAATTGGGGCCACTGGTAACACCATATATTTT. Amino acids: CSVEIGATGNTIYF.

In this sample, this clonotype turned up once. J is TRBJ1-6 and V is TRBV11-2, with 7 bases lining up with TRBD1. This CDR3 spans 16 amino acids. V lost 1 base, J lost 6 bases, and 6 bases stayed unmatched. The V gene's germline CDR1 is SGHAT and CDR2 FQNNGV. The CDR3 DNA reads TGTGCCAGCAGCTTAGGACAGGGCTCGGTTAATTCACCCCTCCACTTT. Its translation: CASSLGQGSVNSPLHF.

This clonotype has just one count. The chain combines TRBV7-2 with TRBJ2-1; D is ambiguous. Looked up from germline, CDR1 is SGHTA and CDR2 is FQGNSA. The germline V and J ends were trimmed by 2 bases and 7 bases, with 9 bases remaining between them. CDR3 size: 13 residues. The CDR3 is CASSLSHGNEQFF. The CDR3 bases are TGTGCCAGCAGCTTATCCCACGGGAATGAGCAGTTCTTC.

The chain uses TRBV18 and TRBJ1-2, with D possibly matching TRBD1 (5 bases). The germline V and J ends were trimmed by 3 bases and 3 bases, with 11 bases remaining between them. The CDR3 totals 14 residues. Germline CDR1 is KGHSH and CDR2 is LQKENI. Here the CDR3 DNA reads TGTGCCAGCTCACCGGCGGGGCAGGACTATGGCTACACCTTC. This codes for CASSPAGQDYGYTF.

The CDR3 spells CATSDSLNEKLFF. In nucleotides, the CDR3 is TGTGCCACGTCGGACAGCCTAAATGAAAAACTGTTTTTT. This chain joins TRBV24-1 and TRBJ1-4; possible D gene TRBD1, 6 bases. This CDR3 comprises 13 residues. V dropped 10 bases and J dropped 5 bases, with 13 bases sitting between them. CDR1 KGHDR and CDR2 SFDVKD come from the germline V gene.